The T cell receptor beta chain described here comes from a study of blood T cell repertoires in COVID-19. Study information: PBMCs, B-cell-depleted T cells, or T cells provided the cDNA or gDNA that made up the material.

Germline V gives CDR1 MDHEN, CDR2 SYDVKM. V lost 2 bases, J lost 0 bases, and 4 bases stayed unmatched. The CDR3 length is 16 residues. Sequencing was performed with immunoSEQ multiplex PCR; in TCRdb, only in-frame clones are kept and a portion is missing. The repertoire holds around 250,000 clones, with around 80% as singletons. This clone was picked up one time. This clonotype was sampled from a woman aged 18-30 years with acute or convalescent COVID-19. Sequences were obtained from peripheral blood. The chain recombines TRBV28 with TRBJ1-1, with 9 bases fitting TRBD1. CDR3 sequence (DNA): TGTGCCAGCAGTTTAGACAGGGGGATAATGAACACTGAAGCTTTCTTT. It codes for CASSLDRGIMNTEAFF.